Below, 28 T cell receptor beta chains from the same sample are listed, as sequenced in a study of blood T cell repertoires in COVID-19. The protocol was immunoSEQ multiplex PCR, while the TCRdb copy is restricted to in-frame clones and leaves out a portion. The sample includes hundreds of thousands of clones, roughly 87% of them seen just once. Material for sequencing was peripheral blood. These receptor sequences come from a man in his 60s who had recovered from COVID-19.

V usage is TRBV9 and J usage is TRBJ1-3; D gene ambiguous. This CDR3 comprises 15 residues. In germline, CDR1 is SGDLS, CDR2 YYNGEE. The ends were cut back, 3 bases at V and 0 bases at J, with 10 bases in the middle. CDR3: CASSDRGGSGNTIYF. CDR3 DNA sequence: TGTGCCAGCAGCGACCGGGGTGGCTCTGGAAACACCATATATTTT.

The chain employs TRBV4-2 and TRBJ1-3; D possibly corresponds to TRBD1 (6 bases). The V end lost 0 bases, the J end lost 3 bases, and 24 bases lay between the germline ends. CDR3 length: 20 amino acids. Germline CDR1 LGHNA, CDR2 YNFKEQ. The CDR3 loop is CASSQDLQGISGFSGNTIYF. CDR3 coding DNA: TGTGCCAGCAGCCAAGACCTTCAGGGGATCTCAGGGTTTAGTGGAAACACCATATATTTT.

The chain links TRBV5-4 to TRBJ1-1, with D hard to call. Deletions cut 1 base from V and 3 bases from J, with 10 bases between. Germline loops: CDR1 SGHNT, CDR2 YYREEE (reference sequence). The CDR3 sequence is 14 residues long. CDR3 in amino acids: CASSLSPSDTEAFF. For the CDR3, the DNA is TGTGCCAGCAGCTTGTCACCCTCGGACACTGAAGCTTTCTTT.

CDR3 nucleotides: TGTGCCAGCAGTACCGGGTATTTGAACACTGAAGCTTTCTTT. Translation gives CASSTGYLNTEAFF. The genes are TRBV27 and TRBJ1-1; D gene uncertain. Germline CDR1 and CDR2: MNHEY and SMNVEV (reference sequence). This CDR3 has 14 residues. The V end lost 5 bases, the J end lost 0 bases, and 10 bases lay between the germline ends.

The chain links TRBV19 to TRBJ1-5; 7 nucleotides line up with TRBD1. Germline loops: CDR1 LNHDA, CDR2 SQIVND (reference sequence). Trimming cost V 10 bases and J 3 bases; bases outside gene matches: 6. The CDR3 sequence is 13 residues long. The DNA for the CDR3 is TGTGCCACCGCCGGGACAGTCAATCAGCCCCAGCATTTT. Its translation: CATAGTVNQPQHF.

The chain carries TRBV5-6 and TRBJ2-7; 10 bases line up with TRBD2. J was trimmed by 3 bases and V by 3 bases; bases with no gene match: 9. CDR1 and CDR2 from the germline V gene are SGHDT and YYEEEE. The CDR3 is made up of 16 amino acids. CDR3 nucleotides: TGTGCCAGCAGCTCCCCCCTAGCGGGGGTTTTCTACGAGCAGTACGTC. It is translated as CASSSPLAGVFYEQYV.

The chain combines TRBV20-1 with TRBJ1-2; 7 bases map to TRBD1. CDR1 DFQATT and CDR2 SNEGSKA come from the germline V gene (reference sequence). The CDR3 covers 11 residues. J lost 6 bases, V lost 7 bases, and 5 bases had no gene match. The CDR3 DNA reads TGCAGTGGCGACAGGGCGCATGGCTACACCTTC. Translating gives CSGDRAHGYTF.

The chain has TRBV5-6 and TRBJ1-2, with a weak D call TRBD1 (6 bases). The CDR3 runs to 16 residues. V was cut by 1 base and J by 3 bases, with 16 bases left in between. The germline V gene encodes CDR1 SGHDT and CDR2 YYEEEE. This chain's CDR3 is CASSLYGRGSHYGYTF. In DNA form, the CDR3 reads TGTGCCAGCAGCTTGTATGGCAGGGGTTCGCACTATGGCTACACCTTC.

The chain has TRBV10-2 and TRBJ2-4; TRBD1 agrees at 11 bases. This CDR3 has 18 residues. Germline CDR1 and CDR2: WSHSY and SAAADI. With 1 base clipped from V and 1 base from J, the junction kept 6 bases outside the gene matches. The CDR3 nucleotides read TGCGCCAGCAGTGAGTGGTTGGGGACAGGGGGTGCCAAAAACATTCAGTACTTC. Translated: CASSEWLGTGGAKNIQYF.

As DNA, the CDR3 is TGTGCCAGCAGCCAAGATAGCTGGACAGGGGGCGTCCAGTACTTC. Translation gives CASSQDSWTGGVQYF. The J gene is TRBJ2-5, the V gene TRBV3-1 (or the pseudogene TRBV3-2); 11 bases align to TRBD1. The CDR3 runs to 15 residues. Germline-derived CDR1 and CDR2 are LGHDT and YNNKEL (reference sequence). The ends lost 0 bases at V and 10 bases at J; junction bases unmatched: 7.

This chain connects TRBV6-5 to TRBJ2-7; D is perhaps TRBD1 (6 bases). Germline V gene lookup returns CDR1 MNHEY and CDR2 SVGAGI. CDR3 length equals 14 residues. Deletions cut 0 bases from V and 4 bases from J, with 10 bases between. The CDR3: CASSYSYRVYEQYF. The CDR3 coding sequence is TGTGCCAGCAGTTACTCTTACAGGGTTTACGAGCAGTACTTC.

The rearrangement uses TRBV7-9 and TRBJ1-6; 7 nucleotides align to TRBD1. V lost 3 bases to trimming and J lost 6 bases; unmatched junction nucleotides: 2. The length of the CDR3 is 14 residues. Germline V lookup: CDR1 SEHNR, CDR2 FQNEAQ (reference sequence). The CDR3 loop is CASSLQGGNSPLHF. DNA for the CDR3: TGTGCCAGCAGCTTGCAGGGGGGTAATTCACCCCTCCACTTT.

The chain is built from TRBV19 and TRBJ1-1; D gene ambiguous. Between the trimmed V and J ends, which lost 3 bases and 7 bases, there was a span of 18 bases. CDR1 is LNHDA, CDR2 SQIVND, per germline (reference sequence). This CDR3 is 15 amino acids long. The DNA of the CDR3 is TGTGCCAGTAGTATTGGTCAGGCGAAAATGGGTGAAGCTTTCTTT. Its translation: CASSIGQAKMGEAFF.

The CDR3 DNA reads as TGTGCCACCAGTGTTCCCGGCAGCGGGGAGCAGTACTTC. Its translation: CATSVPGSGEQYF. The chain has TRBV24-1 and TRBJ2-7; tentative D call: TRBD2 (6 bases). Trimming cost V 5 bases and J 7 bases, with 14 bases left between them. The CDR3 contains 13 residues. CDR1 is KGHDR and CDR2 is SFDVKD in the germline V gene.

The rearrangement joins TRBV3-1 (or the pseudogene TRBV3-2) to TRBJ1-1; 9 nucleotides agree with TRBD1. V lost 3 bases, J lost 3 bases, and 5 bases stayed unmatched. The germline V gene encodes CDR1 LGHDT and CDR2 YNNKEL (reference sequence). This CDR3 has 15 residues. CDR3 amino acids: CASSHGQGRHTEAFF. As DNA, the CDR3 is TGTGCCAGCAGCCACGGACAGGGGAGGCACACTGAAGCTTTCTTT.

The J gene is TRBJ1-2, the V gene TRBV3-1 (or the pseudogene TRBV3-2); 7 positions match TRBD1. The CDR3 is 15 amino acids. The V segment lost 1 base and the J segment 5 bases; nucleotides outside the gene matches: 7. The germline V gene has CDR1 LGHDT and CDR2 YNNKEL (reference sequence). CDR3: CASSQADRPSYGYTF. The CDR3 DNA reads TGTGCCAGCAGCCAAGCGGACAGGCCGAGTTATGGCTACACCTTC.

The DNA for the CDR3 is TGTGCCAGCAGCGCAGGGGTGACTGAAGCTTTCTTT. Amino acids: CASSAGVTEAFF. The genes are TRBV11-2 and TRBJ1-1, with a tentative D call TRBD1 (6 bases). V shed 5 bases and J shed 5 bases, with 9 bases lying between them. In germline, CDR1 is SGHAT, CDR2 FQNNGV. The CDR3 extends over 12 amino acids.

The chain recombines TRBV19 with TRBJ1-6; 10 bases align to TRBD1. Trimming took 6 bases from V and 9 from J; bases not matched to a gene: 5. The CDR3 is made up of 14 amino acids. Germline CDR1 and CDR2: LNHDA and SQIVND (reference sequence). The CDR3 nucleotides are TGTGCCAGTAGCTCGGGACAGGGGCTTTCACCCCTCCACTTT. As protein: CASSSGQGLSPLHF.

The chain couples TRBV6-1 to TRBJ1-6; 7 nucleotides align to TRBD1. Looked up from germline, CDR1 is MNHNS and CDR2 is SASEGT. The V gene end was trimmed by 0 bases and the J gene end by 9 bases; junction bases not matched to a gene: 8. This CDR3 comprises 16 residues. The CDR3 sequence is CASSEALLTGRSPLHF. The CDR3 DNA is TGTGCCAGCAGTGAAGCGCTTTTGACAGGGCGTTCACCCCTCCACTTT.

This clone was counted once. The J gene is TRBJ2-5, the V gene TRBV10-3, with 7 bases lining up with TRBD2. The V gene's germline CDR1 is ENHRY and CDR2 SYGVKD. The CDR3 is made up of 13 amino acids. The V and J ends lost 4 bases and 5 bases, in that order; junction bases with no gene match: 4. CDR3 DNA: TGTGCCATCAGTGGAAGCGGGGCGGAGACCCAGTACTTC. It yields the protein CAISGSGAETQYF.

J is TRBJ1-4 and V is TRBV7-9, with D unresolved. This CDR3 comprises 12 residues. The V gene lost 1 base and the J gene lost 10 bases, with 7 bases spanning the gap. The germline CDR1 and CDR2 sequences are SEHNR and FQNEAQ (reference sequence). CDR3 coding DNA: TGTGCCAGCAGCTTAGGCCCCGGAAAACTGTTTTTT. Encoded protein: CASSLGPGKLFF.

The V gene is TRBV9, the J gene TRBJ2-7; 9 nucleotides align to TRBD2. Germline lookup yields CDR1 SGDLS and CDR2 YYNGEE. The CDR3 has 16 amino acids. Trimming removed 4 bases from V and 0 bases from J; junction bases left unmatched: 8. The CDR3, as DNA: TGTGCCAGCAGCCCCAGGGGACTAGCTTTCTCCTACGAGCAGTACTTC. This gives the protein CASSPRGLAFSYEQYF.

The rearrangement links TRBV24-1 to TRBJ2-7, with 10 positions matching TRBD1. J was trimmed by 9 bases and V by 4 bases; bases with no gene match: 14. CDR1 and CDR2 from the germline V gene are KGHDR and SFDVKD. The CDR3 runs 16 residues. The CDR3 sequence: CATSEQSGQGMWRQYF. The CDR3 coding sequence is TGTGCCACCAGTGAGCAATCGGGACAGGGGATGTGGAGGCAGTACTTC.

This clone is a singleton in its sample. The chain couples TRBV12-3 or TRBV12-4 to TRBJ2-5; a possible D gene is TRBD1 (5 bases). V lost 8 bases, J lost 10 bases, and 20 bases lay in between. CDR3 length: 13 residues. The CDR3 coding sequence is TGTGCCAGCCTCGACAGCCTCTCGGTCGACCAGTACTTC. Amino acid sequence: CASLDSLSVDQYF.

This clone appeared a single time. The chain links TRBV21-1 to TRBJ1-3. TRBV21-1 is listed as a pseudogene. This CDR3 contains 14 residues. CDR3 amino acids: CASEGRSSGNTIYF. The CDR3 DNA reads TGTGCCAGCGAGGGGAGGAGCTCTGGAAACACCATATATTTT.

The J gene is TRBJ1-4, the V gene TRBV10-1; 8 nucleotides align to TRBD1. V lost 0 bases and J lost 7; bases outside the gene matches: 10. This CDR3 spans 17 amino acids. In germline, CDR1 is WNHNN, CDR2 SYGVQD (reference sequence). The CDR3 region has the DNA TGCGCCAGCAGTGAGTCGAGGGTGGGCAGGGGGCCTGAAAAACTGTTTTTT. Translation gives CASSESRVGRGPEKLFF.

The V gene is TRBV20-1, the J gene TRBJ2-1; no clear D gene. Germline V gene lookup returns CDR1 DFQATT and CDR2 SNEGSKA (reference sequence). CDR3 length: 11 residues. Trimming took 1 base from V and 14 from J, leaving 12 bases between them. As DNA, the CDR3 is TGCAGTGCTAGAGCCCTAGGTGTTGAGTTCTTC. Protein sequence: CSARALGVEFF.

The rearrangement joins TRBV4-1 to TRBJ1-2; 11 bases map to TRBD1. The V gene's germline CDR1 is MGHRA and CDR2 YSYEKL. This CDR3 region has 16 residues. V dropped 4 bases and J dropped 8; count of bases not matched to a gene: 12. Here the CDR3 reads CASSPTVRDRGYGYTF. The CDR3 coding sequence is TGCGCCAGCAGCCCCACAGTCCGGGACAGGGGGTACGGCTACACCTTC.